This T cell receptor (beta chain) is drawn from a study of shared clonotypes between healthy human individuals. Naive CD8 isolation took CD45RO-negative cells positively selected for CCR7 and excluded terminally differentiated effector memory CD45RA+ cells. Trimming shortened V by 0 bases and J by 1 base, and 17 bases separated the two germline ends. The CDR3 contains 18 residues. Germline V lookup: CDR1 MGHDK, CDR2 SYGVNS. Splitting of each subset's genomic DNA was done evenly across several immunoSEQ plates. Sequencing used immunoSEQ multiplex PCR; TCRdb keeps in-frame clones, though not all of them. Found here are about 550,000 clones, 95% to 96% of them singletons; the top ten hold over 0.09%.

The sequence derives from a woman younger than 45 in good health. Sample: naive CD8+ T cells sorted from blood. The chain combines TRBV25-1 with TRBJ2-3; D is possibly TRBD1 (6 bases). In DNA, the CDR3 is TGTGCCAGCAGTGAATACCTCTCGGGGACACCCCGCACAGATACGCAGTATTTT. This gives the protein CASSEYLSGTPRTDTQYF.